These 16 T cell receptor beta chains were sequenced from one sample in a study of blood T cell repertoires in COVID-19. Clones were read by immunoSEQ multiplex PCR, and TCRdb kept only the in-frame ones, dropping some. The sample shows some 97,000 clones, 70% to 90% of them seen only once. The sequencing input was peripheral blood. These receptor sequences come from a human donor in a cohort sampled during active COVID-19.

V is TRBV9 and J is TRBJ2-1; TRBD1 matches at 9 bases. The CDR3 has 15 residues. Germline V gene data show CDR1 as SGDLS and CDR2 as YYNGEE. J was trimmed by 7 bases and V by 0 bases; bases with no gene match: 5. In nucleotides, the CDR3 is TGTGCCAGCAGCGTAGAACAGGGGGCTTTTAATGAGCAGTTCTTC. Translation gives CASSVEQGAFNEQFF. The whole variable domain, remainder taken from reference TRBV9 and TRBJ2-1, is DSGVTQTPKHLITATGQRVTLRCSPRSGDLSVYWYQQSLDQGLQFLIQYYNGEERAKGNILERFSAQQFPDLHSELNLSSLELGDSALYFCASSVEQGAFNEQFFGPGTRLTVL.

The chain uses TRBV27 and TRBJ1-1; 9 nucleotides agree with TRBD1. The J segment lost 2 bases and the V segment lost 4 bases, leaving 2 bases of the junction unmatched. The germline gives CDR1 MNHEY, CDR2 SMNVEV (reference sequence). The CDR3 contains 14 residues. The CDR3 spells CASSWDRVNTEAFF. In nucleotides, the CDR3 is TGTGCCAGCAGTTGGGACAGGGTAAACACTGAAGCTTTCTTT.

The chain recombines TRBV28 with TRBJ2-5; 9 bases are shared with TRBD1. V shed 4 bases and J 0 bases; nucleotides not matched to a gene: 9. The CDR3 spans 17 residues. CDR1 and CDR2 (germline): MDHEN, SYDVKM. CDR3 DNA sequence: TGTGCCAGCAGTTCGGGTATGGGACAGGGATACCAAGAGACCCAGTACTTC. Protein sequence: CASSSGMGQGYQETQYF.

V is TRBV5-1 and J is TRBJ1-4; no definite D call. This CDR3 has 15 amino acids. Germline V lookup: CDR1 SGHRS, CDR2 YFSETQ. Trimming cost V 3 bases and J 0 bases, with 9 bases left between them. The CDR3 bases are TGCGCCAGCAGCTCTGCGGGTTCAACTAATGAAAAACTGTTTTTT. Its translation: CASSSAGSTNEKLFF.

This chain joins TRBV3-1 (or the pseudogene TRBV3-2) and TRBJ2-1; 8 nucleotides agree with TRBD2. The germline V gene has CDR1 LGHDT and CDR2 YNNKEL (reference sequence). Unmatched junction bases numbered 3, after V lost 1 base and J lost 4 bases. CDR3 size: 15 residues. The CDR3 protein is CASSQVAGGYNEQFF. The CDR3 DNA reads as TGTGCCAGCAGCCAAGTTGCGGGAGGTTACAATGAGCAGTTCTTC.

The chain joins TRBV30 to TRBJ2-7; D call uncertain. Trimming pared 1 base from V and 2 bases from J, leaving 9 bases between. CDR3 length: 13 residues. Germline lookup yields CDR1 GTSNPN and CDR2 SVGIG (reference sequence). CDR3 coding DNA: TGTGCCTGGAGTGGAGTTAAAACCTACGAGCAGTACTTC. This gives the protein CAWSGVKTYEQYF. The full variable domain, its missing parts supplied by reference TRBV30 and TRBJ2-7, is SQTIHQWPATLVQPVGSPLSLECTVEGTSNPNLYWYRQAAGRGLQLLFYSVGIGQISSEVPQNLSASRPQDRQFILSSKKLLLSDSGFYLCAWSGVKTYEQYFGPGTRLTVT.

The chain couples TRBV21-1 to TRBJ1-1. TRBV21-1 is annotated as a pseudogene. This CDR3 is built from 12 residues. The CDR3 sequence is CASTHLGLGAFF. The CDR3 DNA sequence: TGTGCCAGCACCCATTTGGGACTTGGGGCTTTCTTT.

The V gene is TRBV6-2 or TRBV6-3, the J gene TRBJ2-3; 7 bases line up with TRBD1. Trimming cost V 6 bases and J 2 bases; bases outside gene matches: 5. CDR1 is MNHEY and CDR2 is SVGEGT in the germline V gene. This CDR3 region has 14 residues. In DNA, the CDR3 is TGTGCCAGCAGCGGACAGGTGCCCACAGATACGCAGTATTTT. Protein product: CASSGQVPTDTQYF.

This chain connects TRBV6-5 to TRBJ1-2, with 8 positions matching TRBD1. Germline V gene lookup returns CDR1 MNHEY and CDR2 SVGAGI. Trimming removed 0 bases from V and 5 bases from J; junction bases left unmatched: 5. The CDR3 is 15 amino acids. CDR3 sequence reads: CASSYSGGQGYGYTF. CDR3 coding DNA: TGTGCCAGCAGTTACTCGGGCGGACAGGGATATGGCTACACCTTC.

This chain joins TRBV11-1 and TRBJ2-2; D possibly corresponds to TRBD2 (5 bases). The CDR3 spans 15 residues. From germline, CDR1 is SGHAT and CDR2 FQDESV (reference sequence). Trimming pared 2 bases from V and 7 bases from J, leaving 14 bases between. CDR3 bases: TGTGCCAGCAGCTTACTGGGTGTGGGAGTCGGGGAGCTGTTTTTT. Translating gives CASSLLGVGVGELFF.

This sequence joins TRBV3-1 (or the pseudogene TRBV3-2) and TRBJ2-7; perhaps TRBD2 as D (6 bases). Germline CDR1 is LGHDT and CDR2 is YNNKEL (reference sequence). Trimming shortened V by 1 base and J by 2 bases, and 9 bases separated the two germline ends. The CDR3 sequence is 14 residues long. As DNA, the CDR3 is TGTGCCAGCAGCCAAGGTAGCGGAACCTACGAGCAGTACTTC. Encoded protein: CASSQGSGTYEQYF.

J is TRBJ2-3 and V is TRBV27, with a tentative D call TRBD2 (5 bases). The V end lost 5 bases, the J end lost 7 bases, and 13 bases lay between the germline ends. Germline V gives CDR1 MNHEY, CDR2 SMNVEV (reference sequence). The CDR3 spans 13 residues. This CDR3 reads CASSPGVKYTQYF. Written as DNA, the CDR3 is TGTGCCAGCAGTCCCGGGGTGAAATATACGCAGTATTTT.

This chain uses TRBV2 with TRBJ2-1, with D possibly matching TRBD2 (6 bases). V lost 0 bases to trimming and J lost 1 base, with 16 bases between them. CDR3 size: 18 residues. CDR1 and CDR2 from the germline V gene are SNHLY and FYNNEI. DNA of the CDR3: TGTGCCAGCAGTGAAGCGCTCTTAGTGGGAGGATCCTACAATGAGCAGTTCTTC. It specifies CASSEALLVGGSYNEQFF.

The chain couples TRBV27 to TRBJ2-1, with D possibly TRBD1 on 5 matching bases. V lost 8 bases and J lost 9, with 14 bases in between. Germline lookup yields CDR1 MNHEY and CDR2 SMNVEV (reference sequence). This CDR3 spans 12 amino acids. The CDR3 is CASWYWGGEQFF. Here the CDR3 DNA reads TGTGCCAGCTGGTATTGGGGCGGTGAGCAGTTCTTC.

The chain carries TRBV30 and TRBJ1-5; 7 positions match TRBD1. This CDR3 contains 13 residues. CDR1 and CDR2 (germline): GTSNPN, SVGIG (reference sequence). V was clipped by 2 bases and J by 4 bases; unmatched bases: 2. DNA for the CDR3: TGTGCCTGGAGTTCACAGGGGAATCAGCCCCAGCATTTT. It translates to CAWSSQGNQPQHF.

This rearrangement joins TRBV19 to TRBJ1-2, with a possible D match to TRBD1 (5 bases). V lost 3 bases and J 7 bases, leaving 12 bases between the germline ends. Germline V gene data show CDR1 as LNHDA and CDR2 as SQIVND (reference sequence). CDR3 length: 13 residues. The CDR3 here is CASSMTVWFGYTF. The CDR3 nucleotides read TGTGCCAGTAGTATGACAGTATGGTTTGGCTACACCTTC. Supplemented by reference TRBV19 and TRBJ1-2, the full variable domain reads DGGITQSPKYLFRKEGQNVTLSCEQNLNHDAMYWYRQDPGQGLRLIYYSQIVNDFQKGDIAEGYSVSREKKESFPLTVTSAQKNPTAFYLCASSMTVWFGYTFGSGTRLTVV.